This T cell receptor beta chain was observed in a study of shared clonotypes between healthy human individuals. Study-level results: In general, naive subsets displayed greater estimated richness than memory subsets did. Expectations were that clonotype sharing among donors would be affected by sequencing depth.

How the authors handled the data: Filtering differed for immunoSEQ, which gave only junction sequences without quality scores. Using immunoSEQ multiplex PCR, the repertoire was profiled, and TCRdb retains in-frame clones only, with some absent. The V and J calls and clone size are taken from that table; D and trimming were inferred from the DNA. The repertoire has about 980,000 clones, about 80% of them found once; the top ten carry about 1.5%. Germline V gene data show CDR1 as GTSNPN and CDR2 as SVGIG (reference sequence). There are 15 residues in the CDR3. Germline trimming cut 2 bases from V and 4 bases from J; bases unmatched to any gene: 10. On this clone itself: Its antigen is not known.

This chain connects TRBV30 to TRBJ1-1; 7 bases are shared with TRBD1. The sequence derives from a young man in good health. The source material was memory CD4+ T cells sorted from blood. Subset in this sample: CD45RA-negative fraction. This chain's CDR3 is CAWSSLGGAGTEAFF. CDR3 in DNA: TGTGCCTGGAGTTCTCTAGGGGGCGCGGGCACTGAAGCTTTCTTT.